This T cell receptor beta chain was recovered during a study of cytomegalovirus exposure and HLA in healthy donors. As for the study in general: Genotyping of about 400 donors showed that about 83% belonged to the Caucasian-associated ancestry cluster.

Study findings and constraints: In vitro work confirmed that a few CMV-associated chains recognize CMV antigens. Further analysis, carried out later, found HLA-associated TCR beta chains more clonally expanded than equally common other chains.

Worth noting for this clone: Its antigen is unknown.

Trimming left V 0 bases short and J 3 bases short, with 11 bases between. This CDR3 has 15 residues. The germline V gene has CDR1 KGHSH and CDR2 LQKENI. The PCR was carried out with 60 Vbeta primers and 13 Jbeta primers. The table came from immunoSEQ multiplex PCR; TCRdb's copy has only in-frame clones and leaves some out. This sample carries roughly 160,000 clones, around 85% of them seen once, and the ten largest clones take about 9.3%. What was sequenced was PBMCs. The receptor comes from a man in his late teens or twenties in good health and CMV-seropositive. J is TRBJ1-1 and V is TRBV18, with D unresolved. In DNA, the CDR3 is TGTGCCAGCTCACCACCCGGGAAAAAGGACACTGAAGCTTTCTTT. This codes for CASSPPGKKDTEAFF.